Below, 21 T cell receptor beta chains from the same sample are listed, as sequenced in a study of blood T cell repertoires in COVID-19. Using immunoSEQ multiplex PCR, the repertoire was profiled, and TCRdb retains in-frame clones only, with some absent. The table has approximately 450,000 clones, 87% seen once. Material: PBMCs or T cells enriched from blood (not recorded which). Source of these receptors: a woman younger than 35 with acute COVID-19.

Here the CDR3 DNA reads TGTGCCAGCAGCCAAGATACAAGCGGGGGACACCAAGAGACCCAGTACTTC. This sequence encodes CASSQDTSGGHQETQYF. The rearrangement links TRBV4-2 to TRBJ2-5, with TRBD2 identical over 8 bases. Trimming at V came to 0 bases and at J to 0 bases, leaving 6 bases not matched to a gene. CDR3 length: 17 amino acids. Germline lookup yields CDR1 LGHNA and CDR2 YNFKEQ.

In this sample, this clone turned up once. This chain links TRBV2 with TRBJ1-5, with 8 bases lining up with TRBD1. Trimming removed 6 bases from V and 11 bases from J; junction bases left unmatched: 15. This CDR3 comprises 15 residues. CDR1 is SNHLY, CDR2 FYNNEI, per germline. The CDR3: CASRMTGERGGAQHF. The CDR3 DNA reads TGTGCCAGCAGGATGACAGGGGAGAGGGGAGGAGCCCAGCATTTT.

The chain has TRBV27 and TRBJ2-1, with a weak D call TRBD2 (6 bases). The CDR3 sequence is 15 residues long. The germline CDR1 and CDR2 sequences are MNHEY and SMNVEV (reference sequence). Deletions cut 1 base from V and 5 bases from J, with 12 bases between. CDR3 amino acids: CASSLFLAADNEQFF. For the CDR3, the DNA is TGTGCCAGCAGTTTATTTTTAGCGGCAGACAATGAGCAGTTCTTC.

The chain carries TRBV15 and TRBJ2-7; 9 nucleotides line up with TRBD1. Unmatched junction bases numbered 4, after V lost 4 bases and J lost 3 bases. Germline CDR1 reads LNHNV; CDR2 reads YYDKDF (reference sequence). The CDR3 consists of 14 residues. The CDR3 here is CATSKPGQGYEQYF. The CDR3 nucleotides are TGTGCCACCAGCAAACCGGGACAGGGCTACGAGCAGTACTTC.

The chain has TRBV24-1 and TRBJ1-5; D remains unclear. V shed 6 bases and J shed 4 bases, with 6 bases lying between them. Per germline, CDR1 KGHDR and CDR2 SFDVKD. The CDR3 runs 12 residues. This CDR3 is CATSSRNQPQHF. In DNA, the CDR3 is TGTGCCACCAGTAGTAGAAATCAGCCCCAGCATTTT.

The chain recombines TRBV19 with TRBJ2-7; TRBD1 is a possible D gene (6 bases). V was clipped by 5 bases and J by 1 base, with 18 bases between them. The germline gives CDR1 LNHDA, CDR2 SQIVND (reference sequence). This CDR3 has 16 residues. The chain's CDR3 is CASSPNTGHRSYEQYF. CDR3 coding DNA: TGTGCCAGTAGTCCAAACACGGGACACCGGTCCTACGAGCAGTACTTC.

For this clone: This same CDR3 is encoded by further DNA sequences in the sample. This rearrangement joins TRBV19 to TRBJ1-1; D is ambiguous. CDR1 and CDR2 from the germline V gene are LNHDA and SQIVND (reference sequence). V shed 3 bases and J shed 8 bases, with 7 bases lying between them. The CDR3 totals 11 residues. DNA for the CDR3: TGTGCCAGTAGTATTGCGGGAGAAGCTTTCTTT. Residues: CASSIAGEAFF.

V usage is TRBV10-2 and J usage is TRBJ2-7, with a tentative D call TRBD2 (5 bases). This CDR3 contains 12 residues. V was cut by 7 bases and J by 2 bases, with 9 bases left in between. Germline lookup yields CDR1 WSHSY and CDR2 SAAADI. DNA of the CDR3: TGCGCCAGCACCCCCGGGGCCTACGAGCAGTACTTC. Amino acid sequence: CASTPGAYEQYF.

CDR3 nucleotides: TGTGCCAGTAGTATATTGGAGAATGAGCAGTTCTTC. Translating gives CASSILENEQFF. The chain employs TRBV19 and TRBJ2-1, with no clear D. The CDR3 has 12 residues. Germline values: CDR1 LNHDA, CDR2 SQIVND (reference sequence). The V end was cut by 2 bases, the J end by 7 bases, with 6 bases between.

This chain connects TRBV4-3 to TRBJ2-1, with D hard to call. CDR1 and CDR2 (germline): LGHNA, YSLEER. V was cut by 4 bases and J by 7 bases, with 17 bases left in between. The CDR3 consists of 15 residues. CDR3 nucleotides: TGCGCCAGCAGCCGCGGCCTCCCTCCCGGGAATGAGCAGTTCTTC. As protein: CASSRGLPPGNEQFF.

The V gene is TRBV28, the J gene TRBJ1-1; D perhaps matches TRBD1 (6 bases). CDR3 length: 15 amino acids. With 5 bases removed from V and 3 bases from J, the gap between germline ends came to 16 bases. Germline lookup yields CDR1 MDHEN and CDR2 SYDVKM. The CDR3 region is CASSGQTRGDTEAFF. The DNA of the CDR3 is TGTGCCAGCAGTGGACAGACCCGGGGGGACACTGAAGCTTTCTTT.

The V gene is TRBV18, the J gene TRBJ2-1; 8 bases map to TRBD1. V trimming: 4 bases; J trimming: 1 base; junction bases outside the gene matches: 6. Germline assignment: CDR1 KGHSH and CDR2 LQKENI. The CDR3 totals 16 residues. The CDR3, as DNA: TGTGCCAGCTCACAGGCAGGGGGCGCTTCCTACAATGAGCAGTTCTTC. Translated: CASSQAGGASYNEQFF.

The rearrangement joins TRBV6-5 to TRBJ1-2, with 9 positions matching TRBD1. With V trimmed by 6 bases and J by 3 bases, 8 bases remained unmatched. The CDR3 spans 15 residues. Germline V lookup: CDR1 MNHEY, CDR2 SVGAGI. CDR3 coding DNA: TGTGCCAGCAGGGGCAACAGGGGGCAGTACTATGGCTACACCTTC. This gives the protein CASRGNRGQYYGYTF.

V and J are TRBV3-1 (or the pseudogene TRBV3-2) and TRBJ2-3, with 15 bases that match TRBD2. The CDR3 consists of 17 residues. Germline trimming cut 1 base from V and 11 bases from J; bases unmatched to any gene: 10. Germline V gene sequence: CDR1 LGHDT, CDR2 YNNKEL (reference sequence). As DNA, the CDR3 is TGTGCCAGCAGCCAAGTTATTATTGGGACTAGCGGGAGGTGGCAGTATTTT. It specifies CASSQVIIGTSGRWQYF.

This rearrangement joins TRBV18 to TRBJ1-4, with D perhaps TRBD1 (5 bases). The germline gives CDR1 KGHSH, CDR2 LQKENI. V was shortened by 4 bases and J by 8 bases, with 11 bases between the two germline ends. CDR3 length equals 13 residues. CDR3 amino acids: CASSQGADEKLFF. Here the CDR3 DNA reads TGTGCCAGCTCACAAGGGGCGGACGAAAAACTGTTTTTT. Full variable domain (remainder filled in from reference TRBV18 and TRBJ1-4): NAGVMQNPRHLVRRRGQEARLRCSPMKGHSHVYWYRQLPEEGLKFMVYLQKENIIDESGMPKERFSAEFPKEGPSILRIQQVVRGDSAAYFCASSQGADEKLFFGSGTQLSVL.

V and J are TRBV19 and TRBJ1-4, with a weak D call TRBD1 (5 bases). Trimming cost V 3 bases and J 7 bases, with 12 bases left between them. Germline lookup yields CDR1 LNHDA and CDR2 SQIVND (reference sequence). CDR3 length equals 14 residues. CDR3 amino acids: CASSISQGREKLFF. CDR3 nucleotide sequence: TGTGCCAGTAGTATTTCGCAGGGCCGTGAAAAACTGTTTTTT.

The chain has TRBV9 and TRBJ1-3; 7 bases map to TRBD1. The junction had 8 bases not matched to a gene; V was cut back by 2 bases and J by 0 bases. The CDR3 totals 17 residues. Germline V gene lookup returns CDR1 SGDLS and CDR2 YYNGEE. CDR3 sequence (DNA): TGTGCCAGCAGCGTCCAGACAGGGCTGATCTCTGGAAACACCATATATTTT. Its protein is CASSVQTGLISGNTIYF.

As DNA, the CDR3 is TGTGCCAGCAGCCGAAAACAGAGAAATGAAAAACTGTTTTTT. Amino acids: CASSRKQRNEKLFF. The V gene is TRBV3-1 (or the pseudogene TRBV3-2), the J gene TRBJ1-4; D unclear. Germline CDR1 and CDR2: LGHDT and YNNKEL (reference sequence). The V gene lost 4 bases and the J gene lost 5 bases, with 11 bases spanning the gap. The CDR3 is 14 residues long.

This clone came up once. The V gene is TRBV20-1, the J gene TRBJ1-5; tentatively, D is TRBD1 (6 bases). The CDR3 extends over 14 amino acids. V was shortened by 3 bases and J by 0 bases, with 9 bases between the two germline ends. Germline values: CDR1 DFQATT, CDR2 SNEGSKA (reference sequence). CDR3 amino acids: CSASTGSSNQPQHF. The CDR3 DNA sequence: TGCAGTGCTAGTACAGGGTCTAGCAATCAGCCCCAGCATTTT.

The CDR3 spells CASSIGSGTGNTIYF. The DNA of the CDR3 is TGTGCCAGTAGTATCGGGTCCGGGACTGGAAACACCATATATTTT. J is TRBJ1-3 and V is TRBV19; no firm D call. Trimming stripped 3 bases from V and 2 bases from J, with 11 bases between. The germline V gene encodes CDR1 LNHDA and CDR2 SQIVND (reference sequence). This CDR3 region has 15 residues.

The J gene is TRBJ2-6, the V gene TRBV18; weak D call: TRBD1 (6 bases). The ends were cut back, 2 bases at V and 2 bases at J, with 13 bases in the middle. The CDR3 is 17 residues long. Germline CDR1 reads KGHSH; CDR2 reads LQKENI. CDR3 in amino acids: CASSPIARGTGANVLTF. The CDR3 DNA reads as TGTGCCAGCTCACCAATTGCCAGGGGAACTGGGGCCAACGTCCTGACTTTC.